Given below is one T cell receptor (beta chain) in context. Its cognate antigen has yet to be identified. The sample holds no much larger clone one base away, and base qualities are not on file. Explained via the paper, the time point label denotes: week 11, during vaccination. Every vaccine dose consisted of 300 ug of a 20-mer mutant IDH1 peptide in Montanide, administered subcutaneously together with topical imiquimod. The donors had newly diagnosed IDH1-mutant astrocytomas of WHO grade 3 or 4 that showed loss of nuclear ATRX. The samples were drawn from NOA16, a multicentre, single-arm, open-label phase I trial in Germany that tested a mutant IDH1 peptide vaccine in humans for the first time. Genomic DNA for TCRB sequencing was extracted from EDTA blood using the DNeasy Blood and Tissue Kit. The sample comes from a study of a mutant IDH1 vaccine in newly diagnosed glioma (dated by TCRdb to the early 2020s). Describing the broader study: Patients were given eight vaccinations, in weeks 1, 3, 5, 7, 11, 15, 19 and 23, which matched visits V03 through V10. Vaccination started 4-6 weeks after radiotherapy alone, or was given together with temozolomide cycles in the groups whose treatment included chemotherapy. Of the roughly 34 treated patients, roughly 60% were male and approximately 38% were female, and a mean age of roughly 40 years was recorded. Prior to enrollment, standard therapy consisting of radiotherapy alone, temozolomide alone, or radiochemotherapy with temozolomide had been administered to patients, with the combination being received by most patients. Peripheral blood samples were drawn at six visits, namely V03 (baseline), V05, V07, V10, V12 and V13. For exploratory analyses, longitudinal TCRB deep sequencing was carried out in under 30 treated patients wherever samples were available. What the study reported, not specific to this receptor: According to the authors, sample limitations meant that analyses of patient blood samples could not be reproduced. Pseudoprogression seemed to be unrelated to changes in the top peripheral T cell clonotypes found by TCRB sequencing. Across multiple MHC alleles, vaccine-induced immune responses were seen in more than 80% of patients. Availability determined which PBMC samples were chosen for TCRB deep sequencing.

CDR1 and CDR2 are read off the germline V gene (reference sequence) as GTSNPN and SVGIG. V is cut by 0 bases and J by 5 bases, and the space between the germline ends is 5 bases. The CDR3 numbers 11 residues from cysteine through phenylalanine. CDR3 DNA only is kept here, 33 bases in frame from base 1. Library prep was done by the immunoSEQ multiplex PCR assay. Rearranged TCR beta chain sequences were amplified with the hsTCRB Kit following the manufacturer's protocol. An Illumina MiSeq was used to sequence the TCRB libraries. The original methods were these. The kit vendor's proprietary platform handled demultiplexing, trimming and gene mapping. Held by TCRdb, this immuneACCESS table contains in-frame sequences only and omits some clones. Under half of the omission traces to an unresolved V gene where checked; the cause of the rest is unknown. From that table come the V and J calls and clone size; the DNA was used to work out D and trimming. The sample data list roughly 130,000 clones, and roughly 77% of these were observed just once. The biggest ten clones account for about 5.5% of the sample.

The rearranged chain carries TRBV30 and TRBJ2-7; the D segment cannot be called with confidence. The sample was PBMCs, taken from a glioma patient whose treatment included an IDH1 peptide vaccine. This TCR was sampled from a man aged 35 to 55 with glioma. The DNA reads TGTGCCTGGAGTGTGAGTGACGAGCAGTACTTC. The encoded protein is CAWSVSDEQYF.